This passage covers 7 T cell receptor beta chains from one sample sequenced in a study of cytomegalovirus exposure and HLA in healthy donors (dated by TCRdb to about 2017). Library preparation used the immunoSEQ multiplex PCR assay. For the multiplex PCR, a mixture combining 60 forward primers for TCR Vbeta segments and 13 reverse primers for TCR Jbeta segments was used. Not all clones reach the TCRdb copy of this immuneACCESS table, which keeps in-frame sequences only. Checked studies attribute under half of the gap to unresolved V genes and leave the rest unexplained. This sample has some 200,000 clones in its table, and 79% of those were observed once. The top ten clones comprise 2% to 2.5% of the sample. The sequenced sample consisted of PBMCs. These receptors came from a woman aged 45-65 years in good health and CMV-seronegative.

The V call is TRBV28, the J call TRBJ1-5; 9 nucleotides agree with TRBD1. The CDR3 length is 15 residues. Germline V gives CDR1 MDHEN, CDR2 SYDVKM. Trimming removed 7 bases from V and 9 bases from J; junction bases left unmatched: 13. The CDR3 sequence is CASTPYRGRDSPQHF. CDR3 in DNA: TGTGCCAGCACCCCATACAGGGGGCGGGATTCGCCCCAGCATTTT.

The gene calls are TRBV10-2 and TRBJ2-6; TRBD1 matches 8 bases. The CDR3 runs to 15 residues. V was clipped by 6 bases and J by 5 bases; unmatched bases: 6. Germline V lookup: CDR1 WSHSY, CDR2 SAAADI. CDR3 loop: CASREDRGWANVLTF. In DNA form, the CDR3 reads TGCGCCAGCAGAGAAGACAGGGGCTGGGCCAACGTCCTGACTTTC.

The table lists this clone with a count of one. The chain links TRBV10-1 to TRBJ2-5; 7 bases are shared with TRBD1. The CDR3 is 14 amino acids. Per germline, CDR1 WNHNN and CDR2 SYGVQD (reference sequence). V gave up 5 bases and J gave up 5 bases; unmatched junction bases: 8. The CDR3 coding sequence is TGCGCCAGCAGTTCTACAGGGGCTCGGGAGACCCAGTACTTC. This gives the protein CASSSTGARETQYF.

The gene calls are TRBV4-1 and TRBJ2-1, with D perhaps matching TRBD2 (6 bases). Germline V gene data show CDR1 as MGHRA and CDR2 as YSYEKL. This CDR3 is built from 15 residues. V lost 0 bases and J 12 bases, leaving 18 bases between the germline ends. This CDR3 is CASSQDDRGIARQFF. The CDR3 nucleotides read TGCGCCAGCAGCCAAGATGATCGGGGGATTGCGAGGCAGTTCTTC.

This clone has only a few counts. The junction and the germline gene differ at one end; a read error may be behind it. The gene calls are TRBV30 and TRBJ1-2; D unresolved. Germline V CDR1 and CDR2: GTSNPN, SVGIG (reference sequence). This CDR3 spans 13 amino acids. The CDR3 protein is CAWGVEANYGYTF. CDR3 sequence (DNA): TGTGCCTGGGGTGTCGAGGCTAACTATGGCTACACCTTC.

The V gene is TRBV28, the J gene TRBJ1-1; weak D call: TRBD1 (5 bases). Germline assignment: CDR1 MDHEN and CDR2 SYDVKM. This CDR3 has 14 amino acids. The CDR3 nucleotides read TGTGCTTGCGAAGCGGGGGGTTCGAACACTGAAGCTTTCTTT. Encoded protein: CACEAGGSNTEAFF.

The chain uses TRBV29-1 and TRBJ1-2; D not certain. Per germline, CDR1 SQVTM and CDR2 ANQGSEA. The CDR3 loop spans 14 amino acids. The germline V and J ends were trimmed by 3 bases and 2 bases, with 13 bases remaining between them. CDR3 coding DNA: TGCAGCGTTGACCATCCGACGGAGAACTATGGCTACACCTTC. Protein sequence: CSVDHPTENYGYTF.